The next 27 T cell receptor beta chains were all read from a single sample in a study of cytomegalovirus exposure and HLA in healthy donors. Only in-frame clones appear in the TCRdb table, and some are missing; sequencing was by immunoSEQ multiplex PCR. The table includes 140,000 to 150,000 clones, approximately 90% detected once. Sequenced: PBMCs. These receptors originate from a young man in good health and CMV-seronegative.

The V call is TRBV6-5, the J call TRBJ1-6, with TRBD1 identical over 9 bases. The J segment lost 8 bases and the V segment lost 0 bases, leaving 5 bases of the junction unmatched. The CDR3 totals 16 residues. CDR1 is MNHEY and CDR2 is SVGAGI in the germline V gene. Here the CDR3 DNA reads TGTGCCAGCAGTTACTCGACTTGGACAGGGGATTCACCCCTCCACTTT. This translates into CASSYSTWTGDSPLHF.

The J gene is TRBJ2-3, the V gene TRBV9; D is perhaps TRBD2 (6 bases). Germline values: CDR1 SGDLS, CDR2 YYNGEE. V lost 0 bases and J lost 2, with 7 bases in between. This CDR3 has 14 amino acids. The CDR3 reads CASSVVAVTDTQYF. The CDR3, as DNA: TGTGCCAGCAGCGTAGTAGCGGTCACAGATACGCAGTATTTT.

The chain joins TRBV25-1 to TRBJ2-1, with D perhaps TRBD2 (6 bases). The germline V gene has CDR1 MGHDK and CDR2 SYGVNS. The CDR3 extends over 16 amino acids. The V and J ends lost 3 bases and 7 bases respectively, with 19 bases between them. CDR3 DNA sequence: TGTGCCAGCAGTGACGGATGGAGGGCCCGTAGGAATGAGCAGTTCTTC. This translates into CASSDGWRARRNEQFF.

The chain's CDR3 is CASSSQGTYEQYV. CDR3 coding DNA: TGTGCCAGCAGTTCCCAGGGGACCTACGAGCAGTACGTC. The rearrangement uses TRBV6-5 and TRBJ2-7, with a weak D call TRBD1 (6 bases). Germline values: CDR1 MNHEY, CDR2 SVGAGI. V lost 4 bases, J lost 2 bases, and 9 bases lay in between. The CDR3 is 13 amino acids.

The rearrangement links TRBV9 to TRBJ2-2, with unresolved D. V was trimmed by 4 bases and J by 5 bases, leaving 9 bases between them. Germline assignment: CDR1 SGDLS and CDR2 YYNGEE. The CDR3 consists of 13 residues. The CDR3: CASSRSGTGELFF. The CDR3 DNA is TGTGCCAGCAGCCGTTCCGGGACCGGGGAGCTGTTTTTT.

This clone was observed a handful of times. V is TRBV4-1 and J is TRBJ1-2; a weak D match, TRBD1 (5 bases). V was cut by 0 bases and J by 8 bases, with 10 bases left in between. Germline CDR1 is MGHRA and CDR2 is YSYEKL. This CDR3 contains 13 residues. CDR3 bases: TGCGCCAGCAGCCAAGAGGGTGGGGCCGGCTACACCTTC. This codes for CASSQEGGAGYTF.

V gene TRBV7-2 combines with J gene TRBJ1-2; TRBD1 matches 7 bases. The J segment lost 4 bases and the V segment lost 5 bases, leaving 7 bases of the junction unmatched. Looked up from germline, CDR1 is SGHTA and CDR2 is FQGNSA. This CDR3 has 14 residues. CDR3 sequence: CASSTRGHAYGYTF. The CDR3 nucleotides are TGTGCCAGCAGCACTAGGGGGCACGCCTATGGCTACACCTTC.

V is TRBV5-4 and J is TRBJ1-1, with D possibly being TRBD1 (5 bases). V was shortened by 4 bases and J by 0 bases, with 16 bases between the two germline ends. Germline V gives CDR1 SGHNT, CDR2 YYREEE (reference sequence). This CDR3 contains 16 residues. CDR3 in amino acids: CASSLQGGPLNTEAFF. CDR3 DNA: TGTGCCAGCAGCCTGCAGGGAGGGCCCCTGAACACTGAAGCTTTCTTT.

The chain is built from TRBV27 and TRBJ1-2; maybe TRBD1 (6 bases). V lost 4 bases and J 6 bases, leaving 12 bases between the germline ends. The germline gives CDR1 MNHEY, CDR2 SMNVEV (reference sequence). The CDR3 contains 13 residues. CDR3 sequence: CASSSNRDHGYTF. The CDR3 DNA reads TGTGCCAGCAGTTCGAACAGGGATCATGGCTACACCTTC.

As DNA, the CDR3 is TGCGCCAGCAGCCCCCGTTTACAGCGGCGGGGTCAGCCCCAGCATTTT. Protein sequence: CASSPRLQRRGQPQHF. This chain joins TRBV4-3 and TRBJ1-5; no reliable D call. Per the germline V gene, CDR1 is LGHNA and CDR2 is YSLEER. The CDR3 runs 16 residues. Trimming left V 4 bases short and J 6 bases short, with 19 bases between.

This rearrangement joins TRBV5-1 to TRBJ2-1, with TRBD2 as a possible D gene (6 bases). The germline gives CDR1 SGHRS, CDR2 YFSETQ. CDR3 length equals 11 residues. The V gene lost 2 bases and the J gene lost 10 bases, with 7 bases spanning the gap. The CDR3 DNA is TGCGCCAGCAGCTTTCGGGGGGAGCAGTTCTTC. It is translated as CASSFRGEQFF.

V gene TRBV27 combines with J gene TRBJ2-1, with 7 bases lining up with TRBD1. The CDR3 is made up of 15 amino acids. CDR1 is MNHEY and CDR2 is SMNVEV in the germline V gene (reference sequence). The trim removed 3 bases at V and 6 bases at J, leaving 8 bases unmatched. The CDR3 DNA is TGTGCCAGCAGTTTGACAGGGCTCCCGCTCAATGAGCAGTTCTTC. Protein product: CASSLTGLPLNEQFF.

The rearrangement uses TRBV7-2 and TRBJ2-2; D perhaps matches TRBD2 (6 bases). V was cut by 2 bases and J by 5 bases, with 6 bases left in between. CDR1 is SGHTA and CDR2 is FQGNSA in the germline V gene. The CDR3 is 13 residues long. This CDR3 reads CASSLRGTGELFF. The DNA of the CDR3 is TGTGCCAGCAGCTTACGGGGGACCGGGGAGCTGTTTTTT.

For the CDR3, the DNA is TGTGCCAGTAGCCTGCTCCCGGGACAGGGAACCACTGAAGCTTTCTTT. It specifies CASSLLPGQGTTEAFF. The chain couples TRBV19 to TRBJ1-1, with 9 bases fitting TRBD1. Looked up from germline, CDR1 is LNHDA and CDR2 is SQIVND (reference sequence). The V gene end was trimmed by 6 bases and the J gene end by 4 bases; junction bases not matched to a gene: 12. This CDR3 has 16 residues.

The rearrangement links TRBV2 to TRBJ2-3; 12 bases line up with TRBD2. V gave up 11 bases and J gave up 5 bases; unmatched junction bases: 8. Germline lookup yields CDR1 SNHLY and CDR2 FYNNEI. This CDR3 has 14 amino acids. CDR3: CAGGPGLAGDTQYF. Here the CDR3 DNA reads TGTGCCGGGGGGCCGGGACTAGCGGGAGATACGCAGTATTTT.

The V and J genes are TRBV5-1 and TRBJ1-4, with 7 bases that match TRBD1. Per germline, CDR1 SGHRS and CDR2 YFSETQ. This CDR3 contains 14 residues. V was pared by 3 bases and J by 5 bases, with 4 bases of the junction left unmatched. For the CDR3, the DNA is TGCGCCAGCAGCTCGACAGGGACCAATGAAAAACTGTTTTTT. Translating gives CASSSTGTNEKLFF.

The chain couples TRBV10-3 to TRBJ2-1; possible D gene TRBD1, 5 bases. Trimming shortened V by 3 bases and J by 5 bases, and 5 bases separated the two germline ends. Germline V gene sequence: CDR1 ENHRY, CDR2 SYGVKD. The CDR3 runs 12 residues. CDR3 coding DNA: TGTGCCATCAGTGACAGGGACAATGAGCAGTTCTTC. This translates into CAISDRDNEQFF.

The chain links TRBV6-1 to TRBJ1-4, with D tentatively TRBD1 (6 bases). Trimming removed 6 bases at V and 5 bases at J, with 13 bases between. Germline CDR1 MNHNS, CDR2 SASEGT. The CDR3 runs 14 residues. The CDR3 sequence is CASRRGGGNEKLFF. The CDR3 nucleotides are TGTGCCAGCAGGAGAGGGGGGGGGAATGAAAAACTGTTTTTT.

A single count supports this clone. V usage is TRBV7-3 and J usage is TRBJ2-1; 11 bases are a match to TRBD1. The CDR3 runs 16 residues. V gave up 1 base and J gave up 6 bases; unmatched junction bases: 5. Germline assignment: CDR1 SGHTA and CDR2 FQGTGA. CDR3 protein: CASSLMSGQGANEQFF. CDR3 in DNA: TGTGCCAGCAGCTTAATGTCCGGACAGGGGGCCAATGAGCAGTTCTTC. The variable domain in full, completed from reference TRBV7-3 and TRBJ2-1, reads GAGVSQTPSNKVTEKGKYVELRCDPISGHTALYWYRQSLGQGPEFLIYFQGTGAADDSGLPNDRFFAVRPEGSVSTLKIQRTERGDSAVYLCASSLMSGQGANEQFFGPGTRLTVL.

This sequence joins TRBV9 and TRBJ2-7; 10 positions agree with TRBD1. V gave up 4 bases and J gave up 3 bases; unmatched junction bases: 4. This CDR3 spans 14 amino acids. CDR1 and CDR2 from the germline V gene are SGDLS and YYNGEE. The CDR3 DNA follows: TGTGCCAGCAGCCCCGGGGACAGGGGCTACGAGCAGTACTTC. This codes for CASSPGDRGYEQYF.

V is TRBV5-5 and J is TRBJ1-5; 9 nucleotides agree with TRBD1. This CDR3 is 14 amino acids long. The germline V gene has CDR1 SGHKS and CDR2 YYEKEE (reference sequence). V was pared by 4 bases and J by 5 bases, with 4 bases of the junction left unmatched. CDR3 DNA: TGTGCCAGCAGCCACGGGACAGGGCATCAGCCCCAGCATTTT. Protein sequence: CASSHGTGHQPQHF.

The chain employs TRBV2 and TRBJ1-6; 7 nucleotides align to TRBD1. Germline CDR1 and CDR2: SNHLY and FYNNEI. This CDR3 has 17 amino acids. Trimming at V came to 5 bases and at J to 0 bases, leaving 7 bases not matched to a gene. The CDR3, as DNA: TGTGCCAGCAGTCCTATACAGGGGAGCTCCTATAATTCACCCCTCCACTTT. Protein sequence: CASSPIQGSSYNSPLHF.

The gene calls are TRBV9 and TRBJ2-1; D unresolved. Trimming removed 0 bases from V and 0 bases from J, with 7 bases in between. Germline-derived CDR1 and CDR2 are SGDLS and YYNGEE. This CDR3 region has 15 residues. CDR3 sequence reads: CASSVVMSSYNEQFF. The CDR3, as DNA: TGTGCCAGCAGCGTAGTGATGAGCTCCTACAATGAGCAGTTCTTC.

This rearrangement joins TRBV30 to TRBJ1-5; D ambiguous. V was pared by 1 base and J by 6 bases, with 13 bases between. CDR3 size: 14 residues. CDR1 is GTSNPN, CDR2 SVGIG, per germline (reference sequence). CDR3 nucleotide sequence: TGTGCCTGGAGTGCCAGTTATGTCCGTCAGCCCCAGCATTTT. Its protein is CAWSASYVRQPQHF. The variable domain in full, with the rest retrieved from reference TRBV30 and TRBJ1-5, is SQTIHQWPATLVQPVGSPLSLECTVEGTSNPNLYWYRQAAGRGLQLLFYSVGIGQISSEVPQNLSASRPQDRQFILSSKKLLLSDSGFYLCAWSASYVRQPQHFGDGTRLSIL.

The gene calls are TRBV25-1 and TRBJ1-1, with a weak D call TRBD1 (6 bases). V dropped 5 bases and J dropped 5 bases, with 12 bases sitting between them. Germline CDR1 reads MGHDK; CDR2 reads SYGVNS. This CDR3 is built from 13 residues. The CDR3 nucleotides read TGTGCCAGCAGTTACGGACAGATGACTGAAGCTTTCTTT. Residues: CASSYGQMTEAFF.

The genes are TRBV9 and TRBJ1-4; D might be TRBD1 (5 bases). The CDR3 runs 15 residues. In germline, CDR1 is SGDLS, CDR2 YYNGEE. V gave up 3 bases and J gave up 4 bases, with 13 bases separating them. The CDR3 reads CASSASTASNEKLFF. In DNA, the CDR3 is TGTGCCAGCAGCGCGTCGACAGCCAGTAATGAAAAACTGTTTTTT.

This clone was seen once. V usage is TRBV4-3 and J usage is TRBJ2-5; 8 bases are shared with TRBD2. The germline V gene encodes CDR1 LGHNA and CDR2 YSLEER. This CDR3 comprises 13 residues. V was pared by 1 base and J by 9 bases, with 4 bases of the junction left unmatched. DNA for the CDR3: TGCGCCAGCAGCCAAGTGCCGGGAGGGGCCCAGTACTTC. As protein: CASSQVPGGAQYF.